What follows is one T cell receptor (beta chain) and its context. The sample belongs to a study of blood T cells in healthy people across ages. Through a sample-barcoded 5' primer and a J-beta primer mix, a second PCR was run for roughly 6 to 11 cycles. A single record per CDR3 protein comes from TCRdb applying MiXCR to the 5' RACE reads. The sample has around 2 million distinct CDR3 sequences, 35% to 50% seen once. Between the trimmed V and J ends, which lost 7 bases and 0 bases, there was a span of 10 bases. The CDR3 runs to 12 residues. From germline, CDR1 is DFQATT and CDR2 SNEGSKA (reference sequence).

The source material was blood. This sequence originates from a human donor in good health. V and J are TRBV20-1 and TRBJ2-7, with a possible D match to TRBD1 (5 bases). CDR3 sequence reads: CSVPGPSYEQYF. For the CDR3, the DNA is TGCAGTGTTCCAGGGCCCTCCTACGAGCAGTACTTC.